The rows below give T cell receptor beta chains drawn from one sample of a study of Ad26.COV2.S vaccination and SARS-CoV-2 variants. Assay used: immunoSEQ multiplex PCR; TCRdb lists only in-frame clones, some missing. The repertoire has 300,000 to 350,000 clones, 85% of them found once; the top ten carry roughly 2%. Sequenced material: peripheral blood, taken in a trial of Ad26.COV2.S vaccine versus placebo. The receptors shown here come from a person between 18 and 65 years old who received the Ad26.COV2.S COVID-19 vaccine or a placebo. The CDR3 runs from the conserved cysteine through the conserved F or W. A D gene is named only where the DNA matches it firmly. Where a row states a size, it is once, few, many or the class of an expanded clone; other rows omit it.

clone size,CDR3 length,J gene,D gene,V gene,CDR3 protein,CDR3 DNA
.,15,TRBJ2-2,.,TRBV15,CATGPDRGNTGELFF,TGTGCCACCGGCCCGGACAGAGGCAACACCGGGGAGCTGTTTTTT
once,16,TRBJ2-4,.,TRBV28,CASSLRQVLAKNIQYF,TGTGCCAGCAGCCTTAGACAGGTTCTAGCCAAAAACATTCAGTACTTC
once,16,TRBJ2-3,TRBD1,TRBV2,CASRPGGSSSTDTQYF,TGTGCCAGCCGCCCAGGGGGCAGCTCTAGCACAGATACGCAGTATTTT
few,14,TRBJ1-2,TRBD1,TRBV18,CASSQQSTGGGYTF,TGTGCCAGCTCACAACAATCGACAGGGGGTGGCTACACCTTC
.,13,TRBJ1-5,.,TRBV19,CASSTQYNQPQHF,TGTGCCAGTAGTACCCAATACAATCAGCCCCAGCATTTT
once,14,TRBJ1-2,.,TRBV29-1,CSVEEGSANYGYTF,TGCAGCGTTGAAGAGGGCTCCGCTAACTATGGCTACACCTTC
.,15,TRBJ2-7,TRBD2,TRBV5-8,CASSLVSSGGYEQYF,TGTGCCAGCAGCTTGGTTTCTAGCGGGGGCTACGAGCAGTACTTC
.,12,TRBJ1-4,.,TRBV11-2,CASSLLNEKLFF,TGTGCCAGCAGCTTACTTAATGAAAAACTGTTTTTT
few,15,TRBJ1-6,.,TRBV18,CASSPQGFGNSPLHF,TGTGCCAGCTCACCACAGGGGTTTGGGAATTCACCCCTCCACTTT
few,16,TRBJ2-7,TRBD1,TRBV27,CASSFLVGTGSHEQYF,TGTGCCAGCAGTTTCCTAGTAGGGACAGGGTCCCACGAGCAGTACTTC